The 27 T cell receptor beta chains below come from one sample, sequenced in a study of cytomegalovirus exposure and HLA in healthy donors. It was with 60 Vbeta and 13 Jbeta primers that the PCR ran. The table came from immunoSEQ multiplex PCR; TCRdb's copy has only in-frame clones and leaves some out. Of some 160,000 clones listed, 60% to 80% are singletons. The sample comprised PBMCs. Receptor source: a man between 60 and 75 years old in good health and CMV-seronegative.

The genes are TRBV11-1 and TRBJ2-5; 9 nucleotides agree with TRBD1. The germline V gene has CDR1 SGHAT and CDR2 FQDESV (reference sequence). V shed 3 bases and J 3 bases; nucleotides not matched to a gene: 8. CDR3 length: 16 residues. CDR3 DNA: TGTGCCAGCAGCTTCAGACAGGGGGGAATTAAAGAGACCCAGTACTTC. Protein sequence: CASSFRQGGIKETQYF.

This sequence joins TRBV6-6 and TRBJ2-5; tentative D call: TRBD2 (6 bases). Germline assignment: CDR1 MNHNY and CDR2 SVGAGI (reference sequence). The CDR3 loop spans 11 amino acids. Trimming removed 11 bases from V and 1 base from J, with 8 bases in between. The CDR3 region is CAAGPQETQYF. CDR3 nucleotide sequence: TGTGCCGCGGGGCCCCAAGAGACCCAGTACTTC.

This clone showed up just a few times. The chain uses TRBV4-1 and TRBJ2-7, with D uncertain. The CDR3 is 13 residues long. Germline V gene lookup returns CDR1 MGHRA and CDR2 YSYEKL. V dropped 0 bases and J dropped 6 bases, with 9 bases sitting between them. CDR3 residues: CASSQDIRAEQYF. The CDR3 coding sequence is TGCGCCAGCAGCCAAGATATACGAGCCGAGCAGTACTTC.

The gene calls are TRBV7-9 and TRBJ1-1, with a tentative D call TRBD1 (6 bases). Deletions cut 5 bases from V and 3 bases from J, with 10 bases between. There are 13 residues in the CDR3. CDR1 is SEHNR and CDR2 is FQNEAQ in the germline V gene (reference sequence). CDR3 loop: CASSRRGDTEAFF. CDR3 coding DNA: TGTGCCAGCAGCCGCAGGGGTGACACTGAAGCTTTCTTT.

The chain uses TRBV19 and TRBJ2-5; 8 bases are shared with TRBD2. Trimming cost V 4 bases and J 0 bases; bases outside gene matches: 7. The germline CDR1 and CDR2 sequences are LNHDA and SQIVND (reference sequence). The CDR3 length is 16 residues. The CDR3 spells CASSRLAGGYQETQYF. In DNA, the CDR3 is TGTGCCAGTAGTAGGTTGGCGGGGGGTTACCAAGAGACCCAGTACTTC.

The chain has TRBV7-6 and TRBJ2-1; D possibly corresponds to TRBD1 (6 bases). Trimming removed 4 bases at V and 9 bases at J, with 16 bases between. The CDR3 sequence is 14 residues long. Germline CDR1 SGHVS, CDR2 FNYEAQ. This CDR3 is CASSSGPLGGEQFF. The CDR3, as DNA: TGTGCCAGCAGCTCGGGACCCCTAGGGGGTGAGCAGTTCTTC.

CDR3 amino acids: CAISRQAYEQYF. CDR3 DNA: TGTGCCATCAGTCGACAGGCCTACGAGCAGTACTTC. The chain joins TRBV10-3 to TRBJ2-7, with D possibly TRBD1 on 6 matching bases. The germline V gene encodes CDR1 ENHRY and CDR2 SYGVKD. The V end was cut by 5 bases, the J end by 2 bases, with 7 bases between. CDR3 length: 12 amino acids.

The V call is TRBV11-2, the J call TRBJ2-7, with TRBD2 as a possible D gene (6 bases). Germline V lookup: CDR1 SGHAT, CDR2 FQNNGV. The CDR3 loop spans 12 amino acids. Deletions cut 8 bases from V and 0 bases from J, with 8 bases between. Written as DNA, the CDR3 is TGTGCCAGCGGCGGGACCTCCTACGAGCAGTACTTC. Protein product: CASGGTSYEQYF.

This clone was seen only a few times. The J gene is TRBJ1-1, the V gene TRBV27; perhaps TRBD1 as D (5 bases). V was trimmed by 4 bases and J by 4 bases, leaving 10 bases between them. Per germline, CDR1 MNHEY and CDR2 SMNVEV (reference sequence). This CDR3 is built from 13 residues. CDR3 sequence reads: CASSSLGATEAFF. CDR3 sequence (DNA): TGTGCCAGCAGTTCCTTAGGGGCCACTGAAGCTTTCTTT.

This clone was seen once. The chain joins TRBV7-2 to TRBJ2-7; 12 positions match TRBD2. The J segment lost 2 bases and the V segment lost 5 bases, leaving 1 base of the junction unmatched. Per germline, CDR1 SGHTA and CDR2 FQGNSA. CDR3 length equals 14 residues. CDR3 in DNA: TGTGCCAGCAGCCGACTAGCGGGAGCCTACGAGCAGTACTTC. Translating gives CASSRLAGAYEQYF.

The sample holds one count of this clone. The chain joins TRBV4-1 to TRBJ2-5; TRBD2 might be the D (5 bases). From germline, CDR1 is MGHRA and CDR2 YSYEKL. The CDR3 covers 14 residues. With 0 bases removed from V and 5 bases from J, the gap between germline ends came to 10 bases. The CDR3 nucleotides are TGCGCCAGCAGCCAAGAATTACGGAGGGAGACCCAGTACTTC. Translation gives CASSQELRRETQYF.

The rearrangement joins TRBV18 to TRBJ2-1; a weak D match, TRBD2 (5 bases). The CDR3 consists of 15 residues. Germline values: CDR1 KGHSH, CDR2 LQKENI. V was clipped by 3 bases and J by 2 bases, with 11 bases between them. The CDR3 nucleotides read TGTGCCAGCTCACCGACCTCCGGGACCTACAATGAGCAGTTCTTC. Translated, it gives CASSPTSGTYNEQFF.

V is TRBV7-6 and J is TRBJ2-7; 8 bases match TRBD1. With 5 bases clipped from V and 4 bases from J, the junction kept 10 bases outside the gene matches. The CDR3 runs to 15 residues. Germline V gives CDR1 SGHVS, CDR2 FNYEAQ. CDR3: CASSKQTGDMYEQYF. The DNA of the CDR3 is TGTGCCAGCAGCAAACAGACAGGGGACATGTACGAGCAGTACTTC.

The CDR3: CASTPRGSPYGYTF. For the CDR3, the DNA is TGTGCCAGTACCCCAAGGGGCAGTCCCTATGGCTACACCTTC. The chain uses TRBV19 and TRBJ1-2, with D maybe TRBD1 (5 bases). CDR3 length: 14 residues. Trimming pared 7 bases from V and 4 bases from J, leaving 16 bases between. The germline V gene encodes CDR1 LNHDA and CDR2 SQIVND (reference sequence).

This clone was recorded only once. The chain recombines TRBV10-3 with TRBJ2-3, with 13 bases fitting TRBD2. The V gene end was trimmed by 9 bases and the J gene end by 3 bases; junction bases not matched to a gene: 3. CDR1 ENHRY and CDR2 SYGVKD come from the germline V gene. The CDR3 is made up of 14 amino acids. The CDR3 nucleotides read TGTGCCATTACTAGCGGGAGGGATACAGATACGCAGTATTTT. It codes for CAITSGRDTDTQYF.

J is TRBJ2-7 and V is TRBV6-6; 7 bases are a match to TRBD1. CDR3 size: 14 residues. J gave up 3 bases and V 5 bases, and 7 bases lay outside the gene matches. Germline assignment: CDR1 MNHNY and CDR2 SVGAGI (reference sequence). Here the CDR3 DNA reads TGTGCCAGCAGTCCGGACAGGTGGGTCTACGAGCAGTACTTC. This encodes CASSPDRWVYEQYF.

In DNA, the CDR3 is TGTGCCAGCAGACGGATTACAGGGGCCCCGAACACTGAAGCTTTCTTT. Translation gives CASRRITGAPNTEAFF. The rearrangement joins TRBV14 to TRBJ1-1; TRBD1 aligns across 7 bases. This CDR3 has 16 residues. J lost 1 base, V lost 6 bases, and 11 bases had no gene match. The V gene's germline CDR1 is SGHDN and CDR2 FVKESK.

The CDR3 loop reads CASSLGDLKAFF. The CDR3 bases are TGTGCCAGCAGTTTAGGGGACTTAAAAGCTTTCTTT. The chain combines TRBV2 with TRBJ1-1, with D perhaps TRBD1 (5 bases). Germline-derived CDR1 and CDR2 are SNHLY and FYNNEI. V lost 5 bases, J lost 9 bases, and 13 bases lay in between. The CDR3 runs to 12 residues.

The chain joins TRBV5-4 to TRBJ2-7; perhaps TRBD2 as D (6 bases). The germline V gene has CDR1 SGHNT and CDR2 YYREEE (reference sequence). This CDR3 region has 17 residues. Deletions cut 4 bases from V and 1 base from J, with 21 bases between. CDR3 residues: CASSPGRVAVPSYEQYF. The CDR3 nucleotides are TGTGCCAGCAGCCCGGGTAGAGTAGCGGTCCCGTCCTACGAGCAGTACTTC.

V usage is TRBV4-2 and J usage is TRBJ2-3; TRBD2 aligns across 8 bases. The V gene end was trimmed by 0 bases and the J gene end by 2 bases; junction bases not matched to a gene: 4. Germline V CDR1 and CDR2: LGHNA, YNFKEQ. CDR3 length equals 16 residues. The CDR3: CASSQDSGVVTDTQYF. The CDR3 DNA sequence: TGTGCCAGCAGCCAAGATAGCGGGGTCGTCACAGATACGCAGTATTTT.

The chain couples TRBV6-1 to TRBJ1-3, with a possible D match to TRBD1 (6 bases). Germline CDR1 reads MNHNS; CDR2 reads SASEGT. This CDR3 has 16 residues. V lost 3 bases and J lost 0, with 12 bases in between. The CDR3 here is CASSDDRIVSGNTIYF. CDR3 DNA sequence: TGTGCCAGCAGTGACGACAGGATAGTCTCTGGAAACACCATATATTTT.

This chain uses TRBV6-6 with TRBJ1-1; possibly TRBD1 for D (6 bases). CDR3 length: 12 residues. Germline lookup yields CDR1 MNHNY and CDR2 SVGAGI (reference sequence). Trimming took off 8 bases at V and 5 bases at J, with 12 bases between the two ends. CDR3 region: CASRRGQTEAFF. The CDR3 DNA follows: TGTGCCAGCCGGCGGGGGCAGACTGAAGCTTTCTTT.

This clone has more than one count but fewer than ten. The chain joins TRBV5-1 to TRBJ2-1; 11 bases match TRBD2. The trim removed 0 bases at V and 11 bases at J, leaving 7 bases unmatched. Germline values: CDR1 SGHRS, CDR2 YFSETQ. CDR3 length equals 15 residues. The CDR3 DNA sequence: TGCGCCAGCAGCTTGGCGGTGACTAGCGGGGAACAGCAGTTCTTC. Residues: CASSLAVTSGEQQFF.

The chain is built from TRBV6-6 and TRBJ2-4, with 7 bases lining up with TRBD2. CDR3 length: 15 amino acids. Germline lookup yields CDR1 MNHNY and CDR2 SVGAGI (reference sequence). The V and J ends lost 2 bases and 6 bases, in that order; junction bases with no gene match: 7. The CDR3 here is CASSYGGRAGNIQYF. The CDR3 DNA reads TGTGCCAGCAGTTACGGGGGGAGGGCCGGAAACATTCAGTACTTC.

This clone was counted once. The chain has TRBV25-1 and TRBJ2-5; D call uncertain. V lost 5 bases and J lost 1, with 8 bases in between. Germline values: CDR1 MGHDK, CDR2 SYGVNS. This CDR3 comprises 13 residues. CDR3 DNA: TGTGCCAGCAGTAGAGACACCCAAGAGACCCAGTACTTC. The encoded protein is CASSRDTQETQYF.

The chain couples TRBV5-1 to TRBJ1-5; TRBD1 aligns across 12 bases. CDR3 length: 15 amino acids. Germline V gene sequence: CDR1 SGHRS, CDR2 YFSETQ. Trimming at V came to 4 bases and at J to 6 bases, leaving 5 bases not matched to a gene. For the CDR3, the DNA is TGCGCCAGCAGCCCAGGGACAGGGGGCTTTCAGCCCCAGCATTTT. Protein: CASSPGTGGFQPQHF.

The J gene is TRBJ1-2, the V gene TRBV5-1, with 12 bases aligning to TRBD1. The CDR3 has 18 residues. Germline values: CDR1 SGHRS, CDR2 YFSETQ. V lost 0 bases and J lost 2; bases outside the gene matches: 8. The CDR3 loop reads CASSLATWGQGANYGYTF. CDR3 bases: TGCGCCAGCAGCTTGGCCACGTGGGGACAGGGGGCGAACTATGGCTACACCTTC.